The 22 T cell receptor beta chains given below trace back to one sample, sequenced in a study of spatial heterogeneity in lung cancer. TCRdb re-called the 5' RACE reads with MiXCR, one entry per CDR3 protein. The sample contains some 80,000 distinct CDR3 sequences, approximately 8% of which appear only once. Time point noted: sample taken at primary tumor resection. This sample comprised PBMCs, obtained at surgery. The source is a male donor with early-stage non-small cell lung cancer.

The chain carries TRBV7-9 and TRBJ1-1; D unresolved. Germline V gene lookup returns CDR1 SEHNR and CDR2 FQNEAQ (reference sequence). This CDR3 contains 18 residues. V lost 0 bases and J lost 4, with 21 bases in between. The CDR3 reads CASSLAFSTAEEITEAFF. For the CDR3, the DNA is TGTGCCAGCAGCTTAGCGTTTTCTACGGCCGAGGAAATCACTGAAGCTTTCTTT.

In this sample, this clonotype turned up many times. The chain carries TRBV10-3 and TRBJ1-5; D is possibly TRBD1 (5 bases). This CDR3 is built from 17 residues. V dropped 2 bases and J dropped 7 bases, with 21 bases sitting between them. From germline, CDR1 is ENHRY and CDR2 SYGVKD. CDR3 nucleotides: TGTGCCATCAGTGAGACAACCGGCGGAGGGACTGGACAGCCCCAGCATTTT. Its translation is CAISETTGGGTGQPQHF.

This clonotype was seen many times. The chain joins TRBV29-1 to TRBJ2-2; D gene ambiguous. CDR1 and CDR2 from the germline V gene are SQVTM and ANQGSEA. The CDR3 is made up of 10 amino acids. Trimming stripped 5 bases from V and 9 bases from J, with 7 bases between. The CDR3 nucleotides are TGCAGCGTTCGGTCCCGGGAGCTGTTTTTT. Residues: CSVRSRELFF.

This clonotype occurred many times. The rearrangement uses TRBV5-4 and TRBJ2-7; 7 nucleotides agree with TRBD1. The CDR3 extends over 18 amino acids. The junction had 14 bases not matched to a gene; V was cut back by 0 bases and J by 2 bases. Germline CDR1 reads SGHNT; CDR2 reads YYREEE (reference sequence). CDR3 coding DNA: TGTGCCAGCAGCTTGGATCGGGCACAGGGGTCCATAACCTACGAGCAGTACTTC. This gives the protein CASSLDRAQGSITYEQYF.

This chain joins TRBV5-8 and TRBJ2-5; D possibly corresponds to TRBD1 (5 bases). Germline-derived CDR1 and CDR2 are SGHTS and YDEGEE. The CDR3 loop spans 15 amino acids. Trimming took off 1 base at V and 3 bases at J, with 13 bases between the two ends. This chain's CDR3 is CASSLNRRVEETQYF. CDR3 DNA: TGTGCCAGCAGCTTGAACCGCAGGGTTGAAGAGACCCAGTACTTC.

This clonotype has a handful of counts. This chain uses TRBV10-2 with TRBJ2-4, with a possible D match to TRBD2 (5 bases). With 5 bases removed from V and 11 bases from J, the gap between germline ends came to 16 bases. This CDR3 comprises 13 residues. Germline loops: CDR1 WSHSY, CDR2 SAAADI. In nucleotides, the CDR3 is TGCGCCAGCAGTTTGGGCCCGGCGGAGGTTCAGTACTTC. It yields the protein CASSLGPAEVQYF.

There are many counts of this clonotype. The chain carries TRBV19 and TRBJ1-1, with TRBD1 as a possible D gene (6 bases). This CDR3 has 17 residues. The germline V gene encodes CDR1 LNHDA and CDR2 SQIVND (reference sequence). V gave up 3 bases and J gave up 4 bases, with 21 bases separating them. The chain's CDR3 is CASSILYRGDMRTEAFF. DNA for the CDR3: TGTGCCAGTAGTATTTTGTACCGGGGGGACATGCGCACTGAAGCTTTCTTT.

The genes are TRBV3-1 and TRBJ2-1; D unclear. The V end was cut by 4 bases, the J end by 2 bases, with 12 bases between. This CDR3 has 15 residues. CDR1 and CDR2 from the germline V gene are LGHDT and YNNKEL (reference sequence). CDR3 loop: CASSPDQRPYNEQFF. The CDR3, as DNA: TGTGCCAGCAGCCCCGACCAGCGCCCCTACAATGAGCAGTTCTTC.

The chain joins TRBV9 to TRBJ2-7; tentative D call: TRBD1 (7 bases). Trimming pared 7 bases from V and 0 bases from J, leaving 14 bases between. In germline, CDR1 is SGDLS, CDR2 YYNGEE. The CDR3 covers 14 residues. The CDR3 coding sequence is TGTGCCAGCGGCGGAGGGGACAGCTCCTACGAGCAGTACTTC. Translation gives CASGGGDSSYEQYF.

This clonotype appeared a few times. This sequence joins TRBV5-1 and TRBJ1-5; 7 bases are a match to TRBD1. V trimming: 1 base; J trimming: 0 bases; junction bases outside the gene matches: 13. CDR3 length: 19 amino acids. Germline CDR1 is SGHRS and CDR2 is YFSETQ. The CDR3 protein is CASSLIGTDKTDSNQPQHF. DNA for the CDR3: TGCGCCAGCAGCTTGATCGGGACAGACAAAACCGATAGCAATCAGCCCCAGCATTTT.

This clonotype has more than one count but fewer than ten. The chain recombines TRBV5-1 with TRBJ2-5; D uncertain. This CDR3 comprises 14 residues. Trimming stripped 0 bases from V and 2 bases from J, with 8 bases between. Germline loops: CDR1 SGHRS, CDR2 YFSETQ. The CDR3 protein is CASSLVVGQETQYF. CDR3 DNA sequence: TGCGCCAGCAGCTTGGTCGTGGGACAAGAGACCCAGTACTTC.

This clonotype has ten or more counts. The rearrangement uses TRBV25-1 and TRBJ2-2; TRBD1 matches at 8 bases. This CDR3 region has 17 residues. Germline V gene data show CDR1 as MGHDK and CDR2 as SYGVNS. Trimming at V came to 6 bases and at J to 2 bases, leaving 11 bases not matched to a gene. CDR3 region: CASSPTGVILNTGELFF. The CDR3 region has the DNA TGTGCCAGCAGCCCGACAGGGGTTATACTAAACACCGGGGAGCTGTTTTTT.

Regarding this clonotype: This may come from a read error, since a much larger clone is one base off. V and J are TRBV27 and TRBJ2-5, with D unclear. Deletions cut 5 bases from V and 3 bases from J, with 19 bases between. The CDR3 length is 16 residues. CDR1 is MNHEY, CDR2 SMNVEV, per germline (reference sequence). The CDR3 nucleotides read TGTGCCAGCAGTACCTGGGCCGGTCCTCCAAAAGAGACCCAGTACTTC. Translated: CASSTWAGPPKETQYF.

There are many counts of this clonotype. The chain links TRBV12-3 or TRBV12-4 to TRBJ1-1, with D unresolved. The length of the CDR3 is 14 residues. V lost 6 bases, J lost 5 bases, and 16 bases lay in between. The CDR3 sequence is CASRFGPRQTEAFF. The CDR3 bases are TGTGCCAGCAGATTTGGGCCCAGGCAGACTGAAGCTTTCTTT.

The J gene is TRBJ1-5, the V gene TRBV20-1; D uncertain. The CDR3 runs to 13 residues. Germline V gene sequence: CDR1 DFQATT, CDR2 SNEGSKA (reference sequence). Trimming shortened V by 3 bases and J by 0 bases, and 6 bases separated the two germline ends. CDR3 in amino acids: CSARGNSNQPQHF. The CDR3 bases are TGCAGTGCTAGGGGAAATAGCAATCAGCCCCAGCATTTT.

The CDR3 nucleotides are TGCAGTGCAGGACTAGCGGGAAATTGGGTCGAGCAGTACTTC. Translated, it gives CSAGLAGNWVEQYF. The chain couples TRBV20-1 to TRBJ2-7; 12 nucleotides agree with TRBD2. CDR3 size: 14 residues. From germline, CDR1 is DFQATT and CDR2 SNEGSKA (reference sequence). J was trimmed by 6 bases and V by 6 bases; bases with no gene match: 9.

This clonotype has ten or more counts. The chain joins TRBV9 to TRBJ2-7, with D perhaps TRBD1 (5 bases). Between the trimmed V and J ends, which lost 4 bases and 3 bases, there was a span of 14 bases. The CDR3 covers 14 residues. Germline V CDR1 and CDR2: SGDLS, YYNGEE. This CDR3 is CASSPRQNFYEQYF. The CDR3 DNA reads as TGTGCCAGCAGCCCCCGACAGAATTTCTACGAGCAGTACTTC.

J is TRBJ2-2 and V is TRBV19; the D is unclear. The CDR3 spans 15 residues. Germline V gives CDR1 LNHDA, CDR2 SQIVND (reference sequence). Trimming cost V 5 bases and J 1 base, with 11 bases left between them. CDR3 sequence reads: CASSPSLGNTGELFF. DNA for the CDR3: TGTGCCAGTAGTCCTTCCTTGGGGAACACCGGGGAGCTGTTTTTT. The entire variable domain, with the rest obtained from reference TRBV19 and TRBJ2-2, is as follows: DGGITQSPKYLFRKEGQNVTLSCEQNLNHDAMYWYRQDPGQGLRLIYYSQIVNDFQKGDIAEGYSVSREKKESFPLTVTSAQKNPTAFYLCASSPSLGNTGELFFGEGSRLTVL.

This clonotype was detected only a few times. The CDR3 region has the DNA TGTGCCAGCGGGGGGGCAGGGGCCACCGGGGAGCTGTTTTTT. This codes for CASGGAGATGELFF. The rearrangement links TRBV5-4 to TRBJ2-2; tentative D call: TRBD2 (7 bases). The CDR3 extends over 14 amino acids. V was pared by 7 bases and J by 4 bases, with 14 bases between. Germline CDR1 and CDR2: SGHNT and YYREEE (reference sequence). Combining the CDR3 with reference TRBV5-4 and TRBJ2-2 gives the whole variable domain ETGVTQSPTHLIKTRGQQVTLRCSSQSGHNTVSWYQQALGQGPQFIFQYYREEENGRGNFPPRFSGLQFPNYSSELNVNALELDDSALYLCASGGAGATGELFFGEGSRLTVL.

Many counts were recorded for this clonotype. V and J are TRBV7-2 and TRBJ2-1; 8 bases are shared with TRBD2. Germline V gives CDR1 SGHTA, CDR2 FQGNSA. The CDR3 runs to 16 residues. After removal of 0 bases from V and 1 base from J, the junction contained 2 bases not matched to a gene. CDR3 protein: CASSLAAGVSYNEQFF. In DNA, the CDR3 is TGTGCCAGCAGCTTAGCAGCGGGAGTATCCTACAATGAGCAGTTCTTC.

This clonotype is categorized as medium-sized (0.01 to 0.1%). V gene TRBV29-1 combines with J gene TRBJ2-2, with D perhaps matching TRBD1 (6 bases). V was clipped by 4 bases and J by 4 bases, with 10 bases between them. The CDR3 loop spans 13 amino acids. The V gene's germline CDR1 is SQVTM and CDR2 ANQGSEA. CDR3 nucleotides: TGCAGCGTTGTTACAGGGATCACCGGGGAGCTGTTTTTT. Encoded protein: CSVVTGITGELFF.

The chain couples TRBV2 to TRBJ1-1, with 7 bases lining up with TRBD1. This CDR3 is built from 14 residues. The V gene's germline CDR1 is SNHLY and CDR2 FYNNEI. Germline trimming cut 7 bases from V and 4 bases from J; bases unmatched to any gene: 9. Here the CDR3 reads CASTLDRLATEAFF. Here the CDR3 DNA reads TGTGCCAGCACCTTGGACAGGTTGGCCACTGAAGCTTTCTTT.